These 32 T cell receptor beta chains share one sample of origin, sequenced in a study of cytomegalovirus exposure and HLA in healthy donors. With 60 Vbeta and 13 Jbeta primers, the PCR was carried out. The assay was immunoSEQ multiplex PCR, and TCRdb's table has in-frame clones only and misses some. The sample yields around 150,000 clones, around 79% seen once. What was sequenced was PBMCs. These receptors were obtained from a man aged 45 to 65 in good health and CMV-seropositive.

V usage is TRBV2 and J usage is TRBJ2-3, with 10 bases matching TRBD2. Per the germline V gene, CDR1 is SNHLY and CDR2 is FYNNEI. The CDR3 is 15 amino acids. With 2 bases clipped from V and 6 bases from J, the junction kept 5 bases outside the gene matches. CDR3 in DNA: TGTGCCAGCAGTGAACTAGCGGGAGCTCGGGATACGCAGTATTTT. Protein sequence: CASSELAGARDTQYF.

The rearrangement links TRBV18 to TRBJ1-2; weak D call: TRBD1 (6 bases). CDR1 is KGHSH, CDR2 LQKENI, per germline. The CDR3 runs 15 residues. Trimming left V 2 bases short and J 4 bases short, with 14 bases between. This chain's CDR3 is CASSPIPGQTYGYTF. For the CDR3, the DNA is TGTGCCAGCTCACCAATACCAGGACAGACCTATGGCTACACCTTC.

The V call is TRBV6-5, the J call TRBJ2-5, with D maybe TRBD1 (6 bases). Germline lookup yields CDR1 MNHEY and CDR2 SVGAGI. CDR3 length: 15 residues. Trimming removed 6 bases at V and 1 base at J, with 15 bases between. Here the CDR3 DNA reads TGTGCCAGCAGGAGGGGGTTTGAGGGCCAAGAGACCCAGTACTTC. Its protein is CASRRGFEGQETQYF.

V gene TRBV2 combines with J gene TRBJ1-1; 8 bases line up with TRBD1. The CDR3 has 14 amino acids. V shed 6 bases and J 1 base; nucleotides not matched to a gene: 4. From germline, CDR1 is SNHLY and CDR2 FYNNEI. For the CDR3, the DNA is TGTGCCAGCAGCGGGGACAGGTCGAACACTGAAGCTTTCTTT. This codes for CASSGDRSNTEAFF.

This clone came up a few times. The V gene is TRBV6-5, the J gene TRBJ1-1; tentative D call: TRBD1 (6 bases). Deletions cut 2 bases from V and 3 bases from J, with 10 bases between. Germline V gene data show CDR1 as MNHEY and CDR2 as SVGAGI. This CDR3 is built from 14 residues. CDR3 residues: CASSYGAGDTEAFF. DNA for the CDR3: TGTGCCAGCAGTTACGGGGCAGGGGACACTGAAGCTTTCTTT.

V is TRBV11-2 and J is TRBJ2-5; TRBD1 matches 10 bases. The assigned J gene may be wrong: the sequence end matches TRBJ2-7 better. In germline, CDR1 is SGHAT, CDR2 FQNNGV. The CDR3 totals 15 residues. The CDR3 DNA reads as TGTGCCAGCAGCCCTTGGACAGGGGGTTCCTACGAGCAGTACTTC. This gives the protein CASSPWTGGSYEQYF.

The chain has TRBV6-1 and TRBJ1-5; 7 bases map to TRBD1. V lost 2 bases and J lost 0; bases outside the gene matches: 1. In germline, CDR1 is MNHNS, CDR2 SASEGT. CDR3 length equals 15 residues. CDR3 nucleotides: TGTGCCAGCAGTGAATGGGACAGTAGCAATCAGCCCCAGCATTTT. Encoded protein: CASSEWDSSNQPQHF.

The J gene is TRBJ1-3, the V gene TRBV19; D may be TRBD1 (5 bases). V was shortened by 7 bases and J by 0 bases, with 10 bases between the two germline ends. Germline V gene sequence: CDR1 LNHDA, CDR2 SQIVND (reference sequence). The CDR3 is made up of 14 amino acids. This CDR3 is CASNNRHSGNTIYF. Written as DNA, the CDR3 is TGTGCCAGTAATAACAGGCACTCTGGAAACACCATATATTTT.

The CDR3 is CASSALAGEVDTQYF. In DNA form, the CDR3 reads TGTGCCAGCAGCGCTCTAGCGGGAGAGGTAGATACGCAGTATTTT. The chain employs TRBV6-4 and TRBJ2-3; 10 positions agree with TRBD2. The CDR3 loop spans 15 amino acids. V shed 6 bases and J 5 bases; nucleotides not matched to a gene: 8. The germline V gene has CDR1 MRHNA and CDR2 SNTAGT.

The rearrangement joins TRBV27 to TRBJ1-4; maybe TRBD1 (5 bases). Between the trimmed V and J ends, which lost 8 bases and 2 bases, there was a span of 6 bases. From germline, CDR1 is MNHEY and CDR2 SMNVEV (reference sequence). The CDR3 is made up of 12 amino acids. As DNA, the CDR3 is TGTGCCAGCGGGGGGACTAATGAAAAACTGTTTTTT. Protein sequence: CASGGTNEKLFF.

V and J are TRBV27 and TRBJ1-1; 9 nucleotides match TRBD1. This CDR3 is built from 14 residues. V trimming: 8 bases; J trimming: 5 bases; junction bases outside the gene matches: 9. Germline-derived CDR1 and CDR2 are MNHEY and SMNVEV (reference sequence). CDR3 region: CASLPDRGYTEAFF. CDR3 nucleotides: TGTGCCAGCCTTCCTGACAGGGGGTATACTGAAGCTTTCTTT.

The genes are TRBV28 and TRBJ1-2; tentative D call: TRBD1 (5 bases). Trimming shortened V by 1 base and J by 2 bases, and 20 bases separated the two germline ends. The germline CDR1 and CDR2 sequences are MDHEN and SYDVKM. The CDR3 is 18 residues long. Written as DNA, the CDR3 is TGTGCCAGCAGTTTATTGCAGGACATGCATTATACCAACTATGGCTACACCTTC. It encodes CASSLLQDMHYTNYGYTF.

The genes are TRBV11-2 and TRBJ2-1; 10 nucleotides align to TRBD2. The junction had 19 bases not matched to a gene; V was cut back by 5 bases and J by 15 bases. Germline assignment: CDR1 SGHAT and CDR2 FQNNGV. The CDR3 loop spans 16 amino acids. CDR3 in amino acids: CASSEQGLAGVGVLFF. In nucleotides, the CDR3 is TGTGCCAGCAGCGAACAGGGGCTAGCGGGAGTAGGTGTGCTGTTCTTC.

V and J are TRBV5-8 and TRBJ2-3; D perhaps matches TRBD2 (8 bases). This CDR3 is built from 16 residues. Germline values: CDR1 SGHTS, CDR2 YDEGEE. V lost 4 bases, J lost 9 bases, and 24 bases lay in between. CDR3 amino acids: CASSPRSGSWTGTQYF. CDR3 sequence (DNA): TGTGCCAGCAGCCCCCGGAGCGGGAGTTGGACAGGAACGCAGTATTTT.

The chain uses TRBV15 and TRBJ2-7, with 9 positions matching TRBD2. J gave up 0 bases and V 0 bases, and 6 bases lay outside the gene matches. In germline, CDR1 is LNHNV, CDR2 YYDKDF (reference sequence). The CDR3 runs to 17 residues. DNA of the CDR3: TGTGCCACCAGCAGAGATACCGGGCGGGAGGGCTCCTACGAGCAGTACTTC. Translation: CATSRDTGREGSYEQYF.

As concerns this clone: The junction shows a germline mismatch at one end, possibly a read error. V gene TRBV7-7 combines with J gene TRBJ2-2; 8 bases align to TRBD1. Looked up from germline, CDR1 is SSHAT and CDR2 is FNYEAQ (reference sequence). The CDR3 is made up of 15 amino acids. The CDR3 region is CASSADRGSTGELFF. CDR3 in DNA: TGTGCTAGCAGCGCAGACAGGGGTAGCACCGGGGAGCTGTTTTTT.

The V call is TRBV2, the J call TRBJ1-6, with a weak D call TRBD1 (5 bases). V was trimmed by 6 bases and J by 6 bases, leaving 15 bases between them. Germline CDR1 SNHLY, CDR2 FYNNEI. This CDR3 contains 15 residues. The CDR3 sequence: CASSRNEGVNSPLHF. CDR3 nucleotide sequence: TGTGCCAGCAGCCGGAATGAAGGGGTTAATTCACCCCTCCACTTT.

This rearrangement joins TRBV18 to TRBJ1-5; a weak D match, TRBD1 (5 bases). V lost 10 bases and J 2 bases, leaving 21 bases between the germline ends. This CDR3 has 16 amino acids. The germline CDR1 and CDR2 sequences are KGHSH and LQKENI. CDR3 loop: CATQPFQGRGNQPQHF. CDR3 bases: TGTGCCACCCAACCTTTCCAGGGAAGGGGCAATCAGCCCCAGCATTTT.

The chain couples TRBV5-1 to TRBJ2-3, with 7 bases fitting TRBD2. Germline-derived CDR1 and CDR2 are SGHRS and YFSETQ. This CDR3 has 14 amino acids. V dropped 4 bases and J dropped 5; count of bases not matched to a gene: 7. The DNA of the CDR3 is TGCGCCAGCAGCATGGGGGGGGATGAAGATACGCAGTATTTT. This sequence encodes CASSMGGDEDTQYF. Full variable domain (missing parts from reference TRBV5-1 and TRBJ2-3): KAGVTQTPRYLIKTRGQQVTLSCSPISGHRSVSWYQQTPGQGLQFLFEYFSETQRNKGNFPGRFSGRQFSNSRSEMNVSTLELGDSALYLCASSMGGDEDTQYFGPGTRLTVL.

The rearrangement uses TRBV5-6 and TRBJ2-2; a weak D match, TRBD2 (5 bases). Germline CDR1 SGHDT, CDR2 YYEEEE. This CDR3 region has 14 residues. V was shortened by 4 bases and J by 6 bases, with 13 bases between the two germline ends. CDR3 region: CASSPAGLSGELFF. As DNA, the CDR3 is TGTGCCAGCAGCCCGGCGGGCCTTTCCGGGGAGCTGTTTTTT. The whole variable domain, remainder taken from reference TRBV5-6 and TRBJ2-2, is DAGVTQSPTHLIKTRGQQVTLRCSPKSGHDTVSWYQQALGQGPQFIFQYYEEEERQRGNFPDRFSGHQFPNYSSELNVNALLLGDSALYLCASSPAGLSGELFFGEGSRLTVL.

The chain has TRBV7-9 and TRBJ1-1; 7 bases are shared with TRBD1. The CDR3 runs 13 residues. The trim removed 0 bases at V and 6 bases at J, leaving 1 base unmatched. Germline CDR1 reads SEHNR; CDR2 reads FQNEAQ (reference sequence). The CDR3 DNA reads as TGTGCCAGCAGCTTAGCGAGGGGGCCTGAAGCTTTCTTT. It yields the protein CASSLARGPEAFF.

The rearrangement links TRBV6-1 to TRBJ2-7; 7 positions match TRBD2. CDR1 MNHNS and CDR2 SASEGT come from the germline V gene. CDR3 length equals 15 residues. J gave up 4 bases and V 2 bases, and 8 bases lay outside the gene matches. DNA for the CDR3: TGTGCCAGCAGTGAATACGCGGGAGTGATTTACGAGCAGTACTTC. Encoded protein: CASSEYAGVIYEQYF.

This sequence joins TRBV6-5 and TRBJ2-5, with 7 bases aligning to TRBD1. The CDR3 loop spans 14 amino acids. Germline assignment: CDR1 MNHEY and CDR2 SVGAGI. Trimming took 2 bases from V and 3 from J; bases not matched to a gene: 3. In nucleotides, the CDR3 is TGTGCCAGCAGTTACGCAGGACAGGAAGAGACCCAGTACTTC. Protein sequence: CASSYAGQEETQYF.

The rearrangement links TRBV9 to TRBJ1-4; D is perhaps TRBD1 (6 bases). Between the trimmed V and J ends, which lost 3 bases and 6 bases, there was a span of 18 bases. Looked up from germline, CDR1 is SGDLS and CDR2 is YYNGEE. This CDR3 is 16 amino acids long. Here the CDR3 reads CASSAYEGTSDEKLFF. The CDR3, as DNA: TGTGCCAGCAGCGCGTACGAAGGGACATCGGATGAAAAACTGTTTTTT.

The V call is TRBV5-1, the J call TRBJ2-3; D possibly corresponds to TRBD2 (6 bases). Germline V gene data show CDR1 as SGHRS and CDR2 as YFSETQ. This CDR3 region has 14 residues. With 2 bases removed from V and 2 bases from J, the gap between germline ends came to 9 bases. CDR3 in DNA: TGCGCCAGCAGCTTAGCGCGGGACACAGATACGCAGTATTTT. Its translation is CASSLARDTDTQYF. Supplemented by reference TRBV5-1 and TRBJ2-3, the full variable domain reads KAGVTQTPRYLIKTRGQQVTLSCSPISGHRSVSWYQQTPGQGLQFLFEYFSETQRNKGNFPGRFSGRQFSNSRSEMNVSTLELGDSALYLCASSLARDTDTQYFGPGTRLTVL.

This clone was seen only once. The chain employs TRBV28 and TRBJ2-7; 12 nucleotides align to TRBD1. The CDR3 loop spans 14 amino acids. V shed 7 bases, J shed 6 bases, and the junction held 7 bases outside the gene matches. Germline values: CDR1 MDHEN, CDR2 SYDVKM. The CDR3 region is CASTRGTGGSEQYF. The CDR3 DNA reads as TGTGCCAGCACCAGGGGGACAGGGGGCTCCGAGCAGTACTTC.

This chain joins TRBV19 and TRBJ1-4, with 9 bases identical to TRBD1. The CDR3 loop spans 19 amino acids. Per the germline V gene, CDR1 is LNHDA and CDR2 is SQIVND (reference sequence). V lost 6 bases to trimming and J lost 7 bases; unmatched junction nucleotides: 21. The CDR3 DNA is TGTGCCAGTAGCCCCCTTCCCGGGACAGGGAAGGAATACGGTGAAAAACTGTTTTTT. Translating gives CASSPLPGTGKEYGEKLFF.

The chain joins TRBV5-4 to TRBJ2-7, with 7 bases identical to TRBD2. CDR1 SGHNT and CDR2 YYREEE come from the germline V gene (reference sequence). The CDR3 consists of 16 residues. V was pared by 5 bases and J by 2 bases, with 13 bases of the junction left unmatched. In DNA form, the CDR3 reads TGTGCCAGCAGTCGATCAACGGGGGGAGGGCCCTACGAGCAGTACTTC. It encodes CASSRSTGGGPYEQYF.

This clone has just a few counts. This chain uses TRBV27 with TRBJ2-7; D may be TRBD2 (6 bases). This CDR3 region has 15 residues. V was cut by 3 bases and J by 7 bases, with 19 bases left in between. CDR1 MNHEY and CDR2 SMNVEV come from the germline V gene (reference sequence). For the CDR3, the DNA is TGTGCCAGCAGTTTCGACACGACGGGAGTGAGAGAGCAGTACTTC. Translation gives CASSFDTTGVREQYF.

In this sample, this clone turned up once. V and J are TRBV6-1 and TRBJ1-2; no firm D call. The length of the CDR3 is 12 residues. V gave up 5 bases and J gave up 8 bases, with 12 bases separating them. Germline assignment: CDR1 MNHNS and CDR2 SASEGT. CDR3 DNA sequence: TGTGCCAGCAGTTCGTCAGGAAACGGCTACACCTTC. Translating it yields CASSSSGNGYTF.

The gene calls are TRBV11-2 and TRBJ2-7; 8 bases are a match to TRBD2. This CDR3 has 13 amino acids. V trimming: 5 bases; J trimming: 6 bases; junction bases outside the gene matches: 6. CDR1 is SGHAT, CDR2 FQNNGV, per germline. CDR3 coding DNA: TGTGCCAGCAGCCCGGGACTAGTGAGCGAGCAGTACTTC. Protein sequence: CASSPGLVSEQYF.

The gene calls are TRBV5-5 and TRBJ1-3; tentatively, D is TRBD1 (5 bases). The germline CDR1 and CDR2 sequences are SGHKS and YYEKEE (reference sequence). The germline V and J ends were trimmed by 1 base and 3 bases, with 14 bases remaining between them. The CDR3 runs 16 residues. CDR3 DNA: TGTGCCAGCAGCTTGCATGGCAGGGTCGGTGGAAACACCATATATTTT. Its protein is CASSLHGRVGGNTIYF. Full variable domain (remainder filled in from reference TRBV5-5 and TRBJ1-3): DAGVTQSPTHLIKTRGQQVTLRCSPISGHKSVSWYQQVLGQGPQFIFQYYEKEERGRGNFPDRFSARQFPNYSSELNVNALLLGDSALYLCASSLHGRVGGNTIYFGEGSWLTVV.